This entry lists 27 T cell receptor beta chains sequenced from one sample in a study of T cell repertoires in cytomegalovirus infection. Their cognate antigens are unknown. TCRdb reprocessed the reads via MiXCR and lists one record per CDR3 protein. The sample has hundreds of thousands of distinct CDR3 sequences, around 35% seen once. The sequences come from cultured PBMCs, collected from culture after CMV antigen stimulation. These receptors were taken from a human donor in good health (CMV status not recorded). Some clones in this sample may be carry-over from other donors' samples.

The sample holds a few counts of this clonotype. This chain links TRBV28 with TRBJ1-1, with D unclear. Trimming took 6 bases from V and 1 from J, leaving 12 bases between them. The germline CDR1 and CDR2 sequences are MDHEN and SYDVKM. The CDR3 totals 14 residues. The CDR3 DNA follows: TGTGCCAGCAGATATCCCAGACGGAACACTGAAGCTTTCTTT. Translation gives CASRYPRRNTEAFF. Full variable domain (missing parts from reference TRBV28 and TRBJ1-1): DVKVTQSSRYLVKRTGEKVFLECVQDMDHENMFWYRQDPGLGLRLIYFSYDVKMKEKGDIPEGYSVSREKKERFSLILESASTNQTSMYLCASRYPRRNTEAFFGQGTRLTVV.

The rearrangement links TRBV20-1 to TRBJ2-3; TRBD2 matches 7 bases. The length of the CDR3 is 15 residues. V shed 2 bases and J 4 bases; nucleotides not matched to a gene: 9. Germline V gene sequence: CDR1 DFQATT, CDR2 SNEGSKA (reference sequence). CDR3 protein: CSARRPGLLSDTQYF. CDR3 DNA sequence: TGCAGTGCTAGACGCCCGGGACTATTATCAGATACGCAGTATTTT.

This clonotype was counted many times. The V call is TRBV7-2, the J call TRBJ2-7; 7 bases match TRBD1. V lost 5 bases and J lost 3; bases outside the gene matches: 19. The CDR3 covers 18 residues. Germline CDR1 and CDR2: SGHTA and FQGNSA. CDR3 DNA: TGTGCCAGCAGCCCACACGCGGTCAGAGGGACAGTCGGCTACGAGCAGTACTTC. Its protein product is CASSPHAVRGTVGYEQYF. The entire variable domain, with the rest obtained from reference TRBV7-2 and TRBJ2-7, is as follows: GAGVSQSPSNKVTEKGKDVELRCDPISGHTALYWYRQSLGQGLEFLIYFQGNSAPDKSGLPSDRFSAERTGGSVSTLTIQRTQQEDSAVYLCASSPHAVRGTVGYEQYFGPGTRLTVT.

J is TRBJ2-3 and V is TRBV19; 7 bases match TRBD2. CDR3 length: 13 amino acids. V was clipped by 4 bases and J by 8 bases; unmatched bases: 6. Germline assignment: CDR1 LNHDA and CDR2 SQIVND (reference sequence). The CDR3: CASSSVRTSTQYF. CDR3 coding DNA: TGTGCCAGTAGTAGCGTTCGGACTAGTACGCAGTATTTT.

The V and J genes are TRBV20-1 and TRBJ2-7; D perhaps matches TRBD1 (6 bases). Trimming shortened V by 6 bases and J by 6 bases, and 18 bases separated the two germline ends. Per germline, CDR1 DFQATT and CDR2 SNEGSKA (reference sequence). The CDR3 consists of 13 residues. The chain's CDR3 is CSARQVLAREQYF. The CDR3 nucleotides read TGCAGTGCGCGACAGGTCTTAGCGCGCGAGCAGTACTTC.

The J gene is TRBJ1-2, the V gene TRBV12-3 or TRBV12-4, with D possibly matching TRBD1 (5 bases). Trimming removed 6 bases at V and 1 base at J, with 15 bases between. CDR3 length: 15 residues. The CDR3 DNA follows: TGTGCCAGCAGAAAAACAGGACAATTTAACTATGGCTACACCTTC. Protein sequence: CASRKTGQFNYGYTF.

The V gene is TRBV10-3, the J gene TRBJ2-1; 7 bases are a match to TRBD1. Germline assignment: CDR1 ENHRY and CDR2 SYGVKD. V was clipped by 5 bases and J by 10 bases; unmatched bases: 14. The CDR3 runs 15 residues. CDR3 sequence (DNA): TGTGCCATCAGTTCTTCCCCGGACAGGACCCCCGAGCAGTTCTTC. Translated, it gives CAISSSPDRTPEQFF.

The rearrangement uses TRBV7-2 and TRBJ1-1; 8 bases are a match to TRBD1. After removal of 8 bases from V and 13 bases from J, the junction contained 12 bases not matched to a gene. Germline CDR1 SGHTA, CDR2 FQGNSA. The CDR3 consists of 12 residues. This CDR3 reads CASLETTGGLFF. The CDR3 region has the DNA TGTGCCAGCCTCGAAACAACAGGGGGGCTTTTCTTT.

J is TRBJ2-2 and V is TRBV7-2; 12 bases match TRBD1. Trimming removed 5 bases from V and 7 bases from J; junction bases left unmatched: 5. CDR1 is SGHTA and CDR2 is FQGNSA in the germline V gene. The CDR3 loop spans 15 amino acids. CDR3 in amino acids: CASSRDRGRVGELFF. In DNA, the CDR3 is TGTGCCAGCAGCCGGGACAGGGGGCGGGTCGGGGAGCTGTTTTTT.

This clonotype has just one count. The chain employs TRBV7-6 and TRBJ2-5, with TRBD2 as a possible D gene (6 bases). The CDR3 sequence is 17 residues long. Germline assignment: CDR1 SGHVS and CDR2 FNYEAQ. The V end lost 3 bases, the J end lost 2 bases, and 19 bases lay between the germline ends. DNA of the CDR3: TGTGCCAGCAGCTTGTCAGCTCCGACGGAGGGTCAAGAGACCCAGTACTTC. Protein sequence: CASSLSAPTEGQETQYF.

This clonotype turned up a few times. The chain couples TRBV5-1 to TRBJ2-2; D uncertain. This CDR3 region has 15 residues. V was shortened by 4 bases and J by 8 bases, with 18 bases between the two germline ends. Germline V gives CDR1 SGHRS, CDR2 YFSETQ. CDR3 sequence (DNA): TGCGCCAGCAGCCCCACGGGCCTGACGGGTGGGGAGCTGTTTTTT. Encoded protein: CASSPTGLTGGELFF.

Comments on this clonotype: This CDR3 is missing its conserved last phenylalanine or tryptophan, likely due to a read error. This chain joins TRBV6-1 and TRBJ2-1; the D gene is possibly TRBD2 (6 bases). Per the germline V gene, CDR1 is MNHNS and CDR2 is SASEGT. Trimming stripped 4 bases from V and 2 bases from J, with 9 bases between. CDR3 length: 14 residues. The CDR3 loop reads CASSGTTTYNEQFS. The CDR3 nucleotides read TGTGCCAGCAGTGGGACTACTACCTACAATGAGCAGTTCTCC.

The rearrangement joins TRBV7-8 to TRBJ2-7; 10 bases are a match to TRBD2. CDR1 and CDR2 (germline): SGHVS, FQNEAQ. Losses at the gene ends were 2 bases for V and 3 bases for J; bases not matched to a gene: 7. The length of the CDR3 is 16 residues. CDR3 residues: CASSLFSTSGNYEQYF. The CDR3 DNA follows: TGTGCCAGCAGCTTATTTTCTACTAGCGGGAACTACGAGCAGTACTTC.

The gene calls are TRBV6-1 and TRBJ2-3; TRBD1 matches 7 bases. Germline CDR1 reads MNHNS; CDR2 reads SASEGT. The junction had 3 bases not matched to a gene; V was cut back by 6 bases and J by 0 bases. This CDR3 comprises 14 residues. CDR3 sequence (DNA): TGTGCCAGCAGATGGGACAGAAGCACAGATACGCAGTATTTT. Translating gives CASRWDRSTDTQYF.

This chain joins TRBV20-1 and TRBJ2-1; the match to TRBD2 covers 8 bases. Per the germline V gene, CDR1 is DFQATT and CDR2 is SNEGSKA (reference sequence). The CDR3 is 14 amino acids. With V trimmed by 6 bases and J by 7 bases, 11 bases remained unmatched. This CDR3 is CSASRGDVTNEQFF. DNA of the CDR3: TGCAGTGCCTCGCGGGGGGACGTGACGAATGAGCAGTTCTTC.

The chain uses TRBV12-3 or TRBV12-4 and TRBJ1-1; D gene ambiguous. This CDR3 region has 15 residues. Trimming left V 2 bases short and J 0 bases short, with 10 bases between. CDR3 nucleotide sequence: TGTGCCAGCAGTTTAATGGTCGGAATGAACACTGAAGCTTTCTTT. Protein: CASSLMVGMNTEAFF.

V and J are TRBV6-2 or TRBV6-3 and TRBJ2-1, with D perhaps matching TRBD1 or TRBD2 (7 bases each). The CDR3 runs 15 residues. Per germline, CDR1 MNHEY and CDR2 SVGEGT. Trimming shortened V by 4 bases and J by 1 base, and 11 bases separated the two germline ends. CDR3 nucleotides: TGTGCCAGCAGTTGGGAGGGGGCATCCTACAATGAGCAGTTCTTC. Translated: CASSWEGASYNEQFF.

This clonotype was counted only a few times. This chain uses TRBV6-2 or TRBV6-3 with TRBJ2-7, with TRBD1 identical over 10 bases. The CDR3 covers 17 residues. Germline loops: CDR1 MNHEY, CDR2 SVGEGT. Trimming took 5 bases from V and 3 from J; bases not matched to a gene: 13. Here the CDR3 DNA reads TGTGCCAGCAGTCCCGCCGGGACAGGGGAAGGGGGCTACGAGCAGTACTTC. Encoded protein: CASSPAGTGEGGYEQYF.

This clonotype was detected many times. Here the CDR3 reads CASSPHGGYGYTF. DNA for the CDR3: TGTGCCAGCAGCCCCCACGGGGGCTATGGCTACACCTTC. The J gene is TRBJ1-2, the V gene TRBV7-2; D is possibly TRBD1 (5 bases). V was cut by 5 bases and J by 4 bases, with 11 bases left in between. In germline, CDR1 is SGHTA, CDR2 FQGNSA. The CDR3 runs to 13 residues.

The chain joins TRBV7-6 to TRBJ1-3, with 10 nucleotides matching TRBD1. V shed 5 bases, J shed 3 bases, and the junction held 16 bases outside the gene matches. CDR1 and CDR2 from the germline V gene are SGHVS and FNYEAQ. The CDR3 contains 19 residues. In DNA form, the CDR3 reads TGTGCCAGCAGCCCCGGAATCCACGGGACAGGGGTTCGTGGAAACACCATATATTTT. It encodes CASSPGIHGTGVRGNTIYF.

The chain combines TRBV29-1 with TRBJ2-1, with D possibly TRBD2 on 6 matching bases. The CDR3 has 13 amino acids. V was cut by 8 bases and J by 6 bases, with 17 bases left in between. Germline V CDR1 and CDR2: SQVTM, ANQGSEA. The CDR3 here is CSSMGRTVNEQFF. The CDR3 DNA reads TGCAGCTCGATGGGGAGGACTGTCAATGAGCAGTTCTTC.

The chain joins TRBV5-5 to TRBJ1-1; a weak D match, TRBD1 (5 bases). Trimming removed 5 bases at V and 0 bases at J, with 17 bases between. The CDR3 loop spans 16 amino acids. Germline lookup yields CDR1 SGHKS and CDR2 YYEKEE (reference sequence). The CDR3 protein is CASSPEAGYMNTEAFF. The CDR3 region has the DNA TGTGCCAGCAGTCCTGAGGCAGGGTACATGAACACTGAAGCTTTCTTT.

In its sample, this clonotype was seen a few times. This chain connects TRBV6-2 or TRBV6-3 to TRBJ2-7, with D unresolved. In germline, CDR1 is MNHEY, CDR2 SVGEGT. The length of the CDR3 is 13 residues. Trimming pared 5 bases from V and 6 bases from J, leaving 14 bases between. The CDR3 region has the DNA TGTGCCAGCAGTCCATACACGATAGGCGAGCAGTACTTC. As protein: CASSPYTIGEQYF.

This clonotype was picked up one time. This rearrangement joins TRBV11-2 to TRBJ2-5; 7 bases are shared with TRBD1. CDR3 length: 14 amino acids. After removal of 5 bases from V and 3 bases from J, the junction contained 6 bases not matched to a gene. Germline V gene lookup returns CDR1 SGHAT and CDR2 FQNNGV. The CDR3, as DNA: TGTGCCAGCAGCAAGACAGGGAACGAAGAGACCCAGTACTTC. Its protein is CASSKTGNEETQYF.

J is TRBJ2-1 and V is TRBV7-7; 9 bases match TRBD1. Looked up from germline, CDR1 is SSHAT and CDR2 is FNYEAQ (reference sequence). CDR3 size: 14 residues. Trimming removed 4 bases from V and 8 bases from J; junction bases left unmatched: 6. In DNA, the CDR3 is TGTGCCAGCAGCTCGAGGACAGGGGTCGATGAGCAGTTCTTC. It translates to CASSSRTGVDEQFF.

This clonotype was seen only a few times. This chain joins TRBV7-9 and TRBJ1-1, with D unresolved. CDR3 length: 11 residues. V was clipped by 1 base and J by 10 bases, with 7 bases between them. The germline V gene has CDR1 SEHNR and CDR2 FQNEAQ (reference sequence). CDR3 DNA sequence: TGTGCCAGCAGCTTAGAGGTCGGAGCTTTCTTT. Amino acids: CASSLEVGAFF.

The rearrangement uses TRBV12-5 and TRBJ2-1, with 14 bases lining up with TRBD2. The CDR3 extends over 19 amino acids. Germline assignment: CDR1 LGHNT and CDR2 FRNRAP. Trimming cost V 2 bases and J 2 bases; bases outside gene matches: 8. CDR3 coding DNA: TGTGCTAGTGGTTTGAGACTAGCGGGAGGGCCTCATACCTACAATGAGCAGTTCTTC. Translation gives CASGLRLAGGPHTYNEQFF.